Listed here are 23 T cell receptor beta chains from one sample, sequenced in a study of T cells after yellow fever vaccination. TCRdb independently ran MiXCR on the 5' RACE reads; one entry per CDR3 protein. The sample has around 250,000 distinct CDR3 sequences, around 4.9% seen once. The input for sequencing was CD4+ T cells sorted from PBMCs, taken on the day of the yellow fever booster vaccination. The source is a man younger than 35 who received the YFV17D yellow fever vaccine.

This clonotype was seen only a few times. This chain connects TRBV20-1 to TRBJ2-1; D is unclear. V lost 5 bases to trimming and J lost 4 bases, with 9 bases between them. The CDR3 consists of 12 residues. CDR1 is DFQATT, CDR2 SNEGSKA, per germline (reference sequence). CDR3 in DNA: TGCAGTGCTCCCGACCTTTACAATGAGCAGTTCTTC. Translation: CSAPDLYNEQFF.

This clonotype was observed a handful of times. The rearrangement joins TRBV7-6 to TRBJ1-1; tentatively, D is TRBD1 (6 bases). CDR1 is SGHVS and CDR2 is FNYEAQ in the germline V gene. The CDR3 covers 14 residues. V was clipped by 5 bases and J by 1 base, with 11 bases between them. CDR3 DNA sequence: TGTGCCAGCAGCGGGGGACATTCGAACACTGAAGCTTTCTTT. Translating gives CASSGGHSNTEAFF.

This sequence joins TRBV4-1 and TRBJ2-4; TRBD2 aligns across 9 bases. Per germline, CDR1 MGHRA and CDR2 YSYEKL. The CDR3 totals 12 residues. V shed 4 bases, J shed 14 bases, and the junction held 6 bases outside the gene matches. CDR3 DNA: TGCGCCAGCAGCCCGGCGGGGGGGCGGGAGTACTTC. It encodes CASSPAGGREYF.

The chain employs TRBV6-5 and TRBJ1-5; D uncertain. Germline V lookup: CDR1 MNHEY, CDR2 SVGAGI. V was cut by 3 bases and J by 0 bases, with 9 bases left in between. The CDR3 runs 15 residues. The chain's CDR3 is CASSYSVDSNQPQHF. The CDR3 DNA reads as TGTGCCAGCAGTTATTCGGTAGATAGCAATCAGCCCCAGCATTTT.

This clonotype was found a few times. This chain links TRBV28 with TRBJ1-5; 7 positions match TRBD1. The CDR3 has 14 residues. Germline CDR1 is MDHEN and CDR2 is SYDVKM. V dropped 11 bases and J dropped 4; count of bases not matched to a gene: 11. Here the CDR3 DNA reads TGTGCCTCCCAATGGGACAGCCCTAATCAGCCCCAGCATTTT. Protein: CASQWDSPNQPQHF. The full variable domain, its missing parts supplied by reference TRBV28 and TRBJ1-5, is DVKVTQSSRYLVKRTGEKVFLECVQDMDHENMFWYRQDPGLGLRLIYFSYDVKMKEKGDIPEGYSVSREKKERFSLILESASTNQTSMYLCASQWDSPNQPQHFGDGTRLSIL.

The chain carries TRBV5-5 and TRBJ1-2; TRBD1 might be the D (5 bases). Germline assignment: CDR1 SGHKS and CDR2 YYEKEE (reference sequence). Trimming shortened V by 4 bases and J by 4 bases, and 14 bases separated the two germline ends. The length of the CDR3 is 14 residues. The CDR3 loop reads CASSPMGGGYGYTF. CDR3 DNA: TGTGCCAGCAGCCCCATGGGGGGAGGCTATGGCTACACCTTC.

This clonotype was picked up a small number of times. V usage is TRBV18 and J usage is TRBJ2-5; D gene uncertain. Trimming took 6 bases from V and 2 from J, leaving 10 bases between them. The germline V gene encodes CDR1 KGHSH and CDR2 LQKENI. The CDR3 covers 13 residues. The CDR3 loop is CASSHGVQETQYF. The CDR3 nucleotides read TGTGCCAGCTCCCACGGCGTACAAGAGACCCAGTACTTC.

This clonotype came up a few times. This chain uses TRBV7-9 with TRBJ2-1, with 8 bases aligning to TRBD2. The CDR3 runs to 15 residues. V shed 5 bases, J shed 4 bases, and the junction held 7 bases outside the gene matches. Germline values: CDR1 SEHNR, CDR2 FQNEAQ (reference sequence). This CDR3 is CASSVRGGTYNEQFF. CDR3 bases: TGTGCCAGCAGCGTCCGCGGGGGGACTTACAATGAGCAGTTCTTC.

This clonotype was seen a few times. This chain connects TRBV7-9 to TRBJ1-5; 7 positions agree with TRBD1. V was pared by 5 bases and J by 1 base, with 5 bases of the junction left unmatched. The germline V gene encodes CDR1 SEHNR and CDR2 FQNEAQ (reference sequence). The CDR3 spans 15 residues. In nucleotides, the CDR3 is TGTGCCAGCAGCCCATCGACAGGGAGCAATCAGCCCCAGCATTTT. As protein: CASSPSTGSNQPQHF.

This clonotype was found many times. This rearrangement joins TRBV7-2 to TRBJ2-1; tentatively, D is TRBD2 (6 bases). Germline V gene lookup returns CDR1 SGHTA and CDR2 FQGNSA. V was cut by 5 bases and J by 9 bases, with 14 bases left in between. The CDR3 contains 13 residues. The CDR3, as DNA: TGTGCCAGCAGCGCCTCTAGCGTTGGTGAGCAGTTCTTC. It encodes CASSASSVGEQFF.

This clonotype was counted at least ten times. This sequence joins TRBV7-9 and TRBJ1-2; the D gene is possibly TRBD1 (6 bases). The CDR3 has 16 residues. From germline, CDR1 is SEHNR and CDR2 FQNEAQ (reference sequence). The V gene lost 4 bases and the J gene lost 6 bases, with 21 bases spanning the gap. CDR3 region: CASSSHPFQGKNGYTF. The CDR3, as DNA: TGTGCCAGCAGCTCCCACCCCTTTCAGGGGAAGAATGGCTACACCTTC.

In this sample, this clonotype turned up a few times. This chain links TRBV6-1 with TRBJ1-2, with D maybe TRBD1 (5 bases). Trimming left V 5 bases short and J 3 bases short, with 13 bases between. The CDR3 loop spans 14 amino acids. CDR1 is MNHNS and CDR2 is SASEGT in the germline V gene. The CDR3: CASSSQGSYYGYTF. CDR3 DNA sequence: TGTGCCAGCAGTAGCCAGGGCAGCTACTATGGCTACACCTTC.

This clonotype was seen a handful of times. The genes are TRBV3-1 and TRBJ2-3, with 12 bases lining up with TRBD2. V was pared by 4 bases and J by 2 bases, with 7 bases of the junction left unmatched. There are 17 residues in the CDR3. Germline V gene lookup returns CDR1 LGHDT and CDR2 YNNKEL (reference sequence). CDR3 residues: CASSLRLAGAHTDTQYF. The DNA for the CDR3 is TGTGCCAGCAGCCTCCGACTAGCGGGGGCGCACACAGATACGCAGTATTTT.

This chain connects TRBV6-2 or TRBV6-3 to TRBJ1-2, with D uncertain. Germline loops: CDR1 MNHEY, CDR2 SVGEGT. This CDR3 is 12 amino acids long. Trimming took off 2 bases at V and 3 bases at J, with 4 bases between the two ends. In DNA form, the CDR3 reads TGTGCCAGCAGTTACCAGGACTATGGCTACACCTTC. Protein: CASSYQDYGYTF.

This clonotype has at least ten counts. The rearrangement links TRBV7-9 to TRBJ2-3; D is undetermined. CDR1 and CDR2 (germline): SEHNR, FQNEAQ (reference sequence). The CDR3 length is 11 residues. The V end was cut by 5 bases, the J end by 5 bases, with 5 bases between. Written as DNA, the CDR3 is TGTGCCAGCAGCCGCCAAGATACGCAGTATTTT. Residues: CASSRQDTQYF.

This clonotype was observed many times. This chain connects TRBV9 to TRBJ2-7, with TRBD2 identical over 8 bases. There are 16 residues in the CDR3. The J segment lost 4 bases and the V segment lost 1 base, leaving 10 bases of the junction unmatched. In germline, CDR1 is SGDLS, CDR2 YYNGEE. The CDR3 spells CASSVSRSGGRYEQYF. The CDR3, as DNA: TGTGCCAGCAGCGTAAGCCGGAGCGGGGGCCGGTACGAGCAGTACTTC. Based on the CDR3 plus reference TRBV9 and TRBJ2-7, the full variable domain is DSGVTQTPKHLITATGQRVTLRCSPRSGDLSVYWYQQSLDQGLQFLIQYYNGEERAKGNILERFSAQQFPDLHSELNLSSLELGDSALYFCASSVSRSGGRYEQYFGPGTRLTVT.

The chain employs TRBV9 and TRBJ2-2; 11 bases fit TRBD2. V dropped 5 bases and J dropped 4; count of bases not matched to a gene: 13. Germline CDR1 and CDR2: SGDLS and YYNGEE. The length of the CDR3 is 18 residues. CDR3 bases: TGTGCCAGCAGTCAACAACAACTAGCGGGGGCCACCACCGGGGAGCTGTTTTTT. Amino acid sequence: CASSQQQLAGATTGELFF. The full variable domain, in which reference TRBV9 and TRBJ2-2 provide the parts outside the CDR3, is DSGVTQTPKHLITATGQRVTLRCSPRSGDLSVYWYQQSLDQGLQFLIQYYNGEERAKGNILERFSAQQFPDLHSELNLSSLELGDSALYFCASSQQQLAGATTGELFFGEGSRLTVL.

In its sample, this clonotype was seen a few times. V and J are TRBV6-5 and TRBJ2-6; D may be TRBD1 (7 bases). V gave up 6 bases and J gave up 2 bases, with 17 bases separating them. The V gene's germline CDR1 is MNHEY and CDR2 SVGAGI. The CDR3 has 17 residues. In nucleotides, the CDR3 is TGTGCCAGCAGCGACAGGGAAGGGACTCCTGGGGCCAACGTCCTGACTTTC. This sequence encodes CASSDREGTPGANVLTF.

The J gene is TRBJ1-2, the V gene TRBV20-1; D is ambiguous. Per the germline V gene, CDR1 is DFQATT and CDR2 is SNEGSKA (reference sequence). The CDR3 has 13 amino acids. The CDR3 coding sequence is TGCACCTGCTCTGCCCGCGATTTGTATGGCTACACCTTC. Protein: CTCSARDLYGYTF.

V and J are TRBV6-1 and TRBJ1-1; TRBD1 might be the D (5 bases). The germline CDR1 and CDR2 sequences are MNHNS and SASEGT. V was clipped by 3 bases and J by 5 bases, with 13 bases between them. This CDR3 region has 14 residues. The CDR3 DNA sequence: TGTGCCAGCAGTGATCAGGGAGCGGTGACTGAAGCTTTCTTT. Its translation is CASSDQGAVTEAFF.

This sequence joins TRBV19 and TRBJ2-2, with D tentatively TRBD2 (6 bases). Trimming left V 10 bases short and J 1 base short, with 10 bases between. The CDR3 spans 13 residues. Germline loops: CDR1 LNHDA, CDR2 SQIVND (reference sequence). The CDR3 nucleotides read TGTGCCACCCCCGGGAGGAACACCGGGGAGCTGTTTTTT. Translating gives CATPGRNTGELFF.

This clonotype was detected a few times. V and J are TRBV20-1 and TRBJ2-1, with a possible D match to TRBD2 (6 bases). This CDR3 is built from 14 residues. Germline lookup yields CDR1 DFQATT and CDR2 SNEGSKA (reference sequence). V was pared by 6 bases and J by 2 bases, with 14 bases between. The CDR3 DNA sequence: TGCAGTGCCAGTACGGGGGACGCCTACAATGAGCAGTTCTTC. Translated: CSASTGDAYNEQFF.

This clonotype was counted many times. The chain recombines TRBV4-2 with TRBJ1-5, with a weak D call TRBD1 (5 bases). Germline loops: CDR1 LGHNA, CDR2 YNFKEQ. This CDR3 is built from 15 residues. Trimming removed 0 bases from V and 8 bases from J, with 14 bases in between. CDR3 protein: CASSQDGRGGKPQHF. The CDR3 nucleotides are TGTGCCAGCAGCCAAGATGGTAGGGGTGGAAAGCCCCAGCATTTT.